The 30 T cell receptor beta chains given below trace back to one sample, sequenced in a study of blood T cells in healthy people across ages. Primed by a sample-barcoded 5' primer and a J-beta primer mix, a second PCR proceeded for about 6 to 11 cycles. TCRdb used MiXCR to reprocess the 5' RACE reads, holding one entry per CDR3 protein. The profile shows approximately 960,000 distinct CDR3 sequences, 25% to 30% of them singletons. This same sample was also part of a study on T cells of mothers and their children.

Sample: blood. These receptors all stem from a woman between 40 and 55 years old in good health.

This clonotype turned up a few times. The CDR3 protein is CASSGDSSTDTQYF. As DNA, the CDR3 is TGTGCCAGCAGCGGGGACTCAAGCACAGATACGCAGTATTTT. This rearrangement joins TRBV7-2 to TRBJ2-3; D perhaps matches TRBD2 (6 bases). V dropped 5 bases and J dropped 0 bases, with 9 bases sitting between them. The germline V gene has CDR1 SGHTA and CDR2 FQGNSA. CDR3 length: 14 residues.

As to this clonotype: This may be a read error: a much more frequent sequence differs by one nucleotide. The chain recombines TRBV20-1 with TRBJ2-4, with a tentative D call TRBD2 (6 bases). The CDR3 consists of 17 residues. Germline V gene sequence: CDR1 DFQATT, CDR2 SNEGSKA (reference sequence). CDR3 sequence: CGARDYVREESKNIQYF. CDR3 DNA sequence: TGCGGTGCTAGAGATTATGTCAGGGAGGAGTCCAAAAACATTCAGTACTTC.

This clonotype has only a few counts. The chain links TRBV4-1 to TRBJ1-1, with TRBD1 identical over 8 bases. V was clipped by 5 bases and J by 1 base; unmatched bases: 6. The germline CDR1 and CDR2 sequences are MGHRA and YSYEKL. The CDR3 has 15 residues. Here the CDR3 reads CASSLQGGKNTEAFF. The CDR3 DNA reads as TGCGCCAGCAGCTTACAGGGGGGGAAGAACACTGAAGCTTTCTTT.

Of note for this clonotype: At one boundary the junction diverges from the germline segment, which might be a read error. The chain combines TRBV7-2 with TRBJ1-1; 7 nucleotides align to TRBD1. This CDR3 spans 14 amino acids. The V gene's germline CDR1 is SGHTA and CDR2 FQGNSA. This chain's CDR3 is CASSLDRRNAEAFF. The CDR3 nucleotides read TGTGCCAGCAGCCTGGACAGGAGGAACGCTGAAGCTTTCTTT.

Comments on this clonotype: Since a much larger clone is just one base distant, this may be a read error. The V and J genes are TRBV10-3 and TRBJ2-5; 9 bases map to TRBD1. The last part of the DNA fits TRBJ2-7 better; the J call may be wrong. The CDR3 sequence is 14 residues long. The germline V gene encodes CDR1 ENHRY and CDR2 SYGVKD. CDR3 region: CAISGLTGGDEQYF. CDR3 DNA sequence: TGTGCCATCAGTGGGTTAACAGGGGGCGACGAGCAGTACTTC.

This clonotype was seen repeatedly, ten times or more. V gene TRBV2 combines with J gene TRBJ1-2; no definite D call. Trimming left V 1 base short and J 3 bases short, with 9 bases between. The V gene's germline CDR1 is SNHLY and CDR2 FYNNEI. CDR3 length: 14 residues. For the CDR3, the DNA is TGTGCCAGCAGTGAAGTCCGGGGAGACTATGGCTACACCTTC. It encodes CASSEVRGDYGYTF.

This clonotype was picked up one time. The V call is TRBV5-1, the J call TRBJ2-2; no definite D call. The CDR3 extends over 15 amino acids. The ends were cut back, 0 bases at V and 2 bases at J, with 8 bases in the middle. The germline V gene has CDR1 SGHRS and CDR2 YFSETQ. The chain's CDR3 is CASSLASFNTGELFF. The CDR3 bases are TGCGCCAGCAGCTTGGCCTCGTTCAACACCGGGGAGCTGTTTTTT.

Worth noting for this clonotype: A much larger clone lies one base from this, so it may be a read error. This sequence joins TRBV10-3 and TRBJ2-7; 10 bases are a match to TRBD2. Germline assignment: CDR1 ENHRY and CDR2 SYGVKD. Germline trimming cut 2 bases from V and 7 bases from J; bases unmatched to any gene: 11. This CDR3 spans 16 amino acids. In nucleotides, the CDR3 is TGTGCCATCAGTGAGATTGGACTAGCGGTAAACAATGAGCAGTACTTC. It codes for CAISEIGLAVNNEQYF.

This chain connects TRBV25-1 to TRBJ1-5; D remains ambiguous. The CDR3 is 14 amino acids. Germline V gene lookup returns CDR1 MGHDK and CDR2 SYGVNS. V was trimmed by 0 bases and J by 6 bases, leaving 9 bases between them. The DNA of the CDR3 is TGTGCCAGCAGTGAATATCTAGCGGGTCAGCCCCAGCATTTT. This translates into CASSEYLAGQPQHF.

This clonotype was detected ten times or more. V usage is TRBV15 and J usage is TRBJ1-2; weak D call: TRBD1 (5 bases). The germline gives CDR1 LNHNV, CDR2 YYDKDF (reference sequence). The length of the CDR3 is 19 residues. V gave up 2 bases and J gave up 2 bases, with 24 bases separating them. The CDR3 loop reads CATSRPPMRGISGNYGYTF. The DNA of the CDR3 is TGTGCCACCAGCAGACCCCCCATGCGGGGGATCTCCGGGAACTATGGCTACACCTTC. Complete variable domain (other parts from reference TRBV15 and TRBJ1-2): DAMVIQNPRYQVTQFGKPVTLSCSQTLNHNVMYWYQQKSSQAPKLLFHYYDKDFNNEADTPDNFQSRRPNTSFCFLDIRSPGLGDTAMYLCATSRPPMRGISGNYGYTFGSGTRLTVV.

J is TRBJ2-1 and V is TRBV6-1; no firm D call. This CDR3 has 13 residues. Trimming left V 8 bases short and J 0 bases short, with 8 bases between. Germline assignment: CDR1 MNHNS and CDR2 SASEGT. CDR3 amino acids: CASERSSYNEQFF. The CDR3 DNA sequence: TGTGCCAGCGAACGGAGCTCCTACAATGAGCAGTTCTTC.

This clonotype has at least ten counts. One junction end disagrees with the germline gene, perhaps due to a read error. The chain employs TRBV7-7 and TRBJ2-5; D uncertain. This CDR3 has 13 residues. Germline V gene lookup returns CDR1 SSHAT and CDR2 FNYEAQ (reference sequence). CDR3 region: CASSFTKQETQYF. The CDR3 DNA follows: TGTGCTAGCAGCTTCACGAAACAAGAGACCCAGTACTTC.

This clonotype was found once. The CDR3 protein is CSAIWTGINNEQFF. DNA of the CDR3: TGCAGTGCTATTTGGACAGGAATAAACAATGAGCAGTTCTTC. The chain links TRBV20-1 to TRBJ2-1; 7 bases match TRBD1. After removal of 4 bases from V and 5 bases from J, the junction contained 8 bases not matched to a gene. The CDR3 sequence is 14 residues long. The germline V gene encodes CDR1 DFQATT and CDR2 SNEGSKA (reference sequence).

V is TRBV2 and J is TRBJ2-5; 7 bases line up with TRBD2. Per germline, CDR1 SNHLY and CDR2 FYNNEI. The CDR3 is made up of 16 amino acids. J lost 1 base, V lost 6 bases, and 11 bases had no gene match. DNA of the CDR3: TGTGCCAGCAGAAACCTAGGGACTACGCCCCAAGAGACCCAGTACTTC. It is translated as CASRNLGTTPQETQYF. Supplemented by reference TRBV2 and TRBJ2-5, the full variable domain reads EPEVTQTPSHQVTQMGQEVILRCVPISNHLYFYWYRQILGQKVEFLVSFYNNEISEKSEIFDDQFSVERPDGSNFTLKIRSTKLEDSAMYFCASRNLGTTPQETQYFGPGTRLLVL.

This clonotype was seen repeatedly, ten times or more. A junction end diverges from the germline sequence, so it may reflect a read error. The CDR3 spells CASSLIQFYGYTF. In DNA, the CDR3 is TGTGCTAGCAGCTTAATCCAATTCTATGGCTACACCTTC. The V gene is TRBV7-7, the J gene TRBJ1-2; D not certain. CDR1 is SSHAT and CDR2 is FNYEAQ in the germline V gene (reference sequence). The CDR3 totals 13 residues.

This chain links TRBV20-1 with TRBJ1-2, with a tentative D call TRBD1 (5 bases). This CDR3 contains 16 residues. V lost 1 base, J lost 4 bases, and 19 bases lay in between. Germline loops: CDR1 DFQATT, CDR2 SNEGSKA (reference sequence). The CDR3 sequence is CSARAGTSRFGYGYTF. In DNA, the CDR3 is TGCAGTGCTAGAGCCGGGACTTCCCGCTTTGGCTATGGCTACACCTTC.

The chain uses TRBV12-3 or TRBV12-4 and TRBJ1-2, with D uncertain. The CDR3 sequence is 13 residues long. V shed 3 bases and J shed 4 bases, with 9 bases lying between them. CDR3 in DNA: TGTGCCAGCAGTTTCAACAGCCTCTATGGCTACACCTTC. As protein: CASSFNSLYGYTF.

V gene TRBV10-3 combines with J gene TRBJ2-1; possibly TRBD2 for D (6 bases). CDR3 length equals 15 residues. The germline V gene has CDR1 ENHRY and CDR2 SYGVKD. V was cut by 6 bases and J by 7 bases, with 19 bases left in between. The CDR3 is CAISGGGVEANEQFF. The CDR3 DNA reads TGTGCCATCAGCGGTGGCGGGGTCGAAGCGAATGAGCAGTTCTTC.

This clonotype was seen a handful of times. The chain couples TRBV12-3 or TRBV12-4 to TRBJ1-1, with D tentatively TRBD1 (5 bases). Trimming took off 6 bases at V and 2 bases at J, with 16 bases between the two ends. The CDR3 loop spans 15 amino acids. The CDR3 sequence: CASSRYKGYNTEAFF. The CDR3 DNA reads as TGTGCCAGCAGCCGGTACAAGGGGTACAACACTGAAGCTTTCTTT.

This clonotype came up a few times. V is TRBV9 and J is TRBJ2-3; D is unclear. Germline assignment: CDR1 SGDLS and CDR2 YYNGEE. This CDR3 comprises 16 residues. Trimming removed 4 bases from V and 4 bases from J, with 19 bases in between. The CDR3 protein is CASSPKGTLPADTQYF. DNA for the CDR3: TGTGCCAGCAGCCCAAAGGGAACTTTACCCGCAGATACGCAGTATTTT.

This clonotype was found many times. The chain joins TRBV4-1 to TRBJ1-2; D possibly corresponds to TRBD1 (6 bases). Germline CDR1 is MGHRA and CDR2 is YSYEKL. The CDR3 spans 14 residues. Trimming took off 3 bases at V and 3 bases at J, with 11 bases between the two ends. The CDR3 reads CASSHGRGDYGYTF. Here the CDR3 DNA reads TGCGCCAGCAGCCATGGCAGGGGTGACTATGGCTACACCTTC.

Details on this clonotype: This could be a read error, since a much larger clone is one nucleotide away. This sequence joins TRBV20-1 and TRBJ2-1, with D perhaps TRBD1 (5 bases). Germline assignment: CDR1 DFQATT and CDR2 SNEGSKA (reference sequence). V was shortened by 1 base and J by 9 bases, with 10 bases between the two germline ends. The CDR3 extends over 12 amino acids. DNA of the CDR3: TGCAGTGCTAGAGGACCACAGGCTGAGCAGTTCTTC. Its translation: CSARGPQAEQFF.

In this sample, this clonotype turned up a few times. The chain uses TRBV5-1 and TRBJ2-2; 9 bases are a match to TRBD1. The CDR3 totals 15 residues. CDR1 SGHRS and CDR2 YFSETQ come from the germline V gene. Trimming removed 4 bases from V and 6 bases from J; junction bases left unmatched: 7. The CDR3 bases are TGCGCCAGCAGCCAATACACAGGGGGCGCCGGGGAGCTGTTTTTT. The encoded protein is CASSQYTGGAGELFF.

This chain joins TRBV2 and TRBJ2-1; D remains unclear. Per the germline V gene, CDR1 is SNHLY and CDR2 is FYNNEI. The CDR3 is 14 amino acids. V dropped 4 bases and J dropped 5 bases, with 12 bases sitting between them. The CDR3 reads CASSGLFLDNEQFF. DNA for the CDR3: TGTGCCAGCAGTGGCCTGTTTCTGGACAATGAGCAGTTCTTC. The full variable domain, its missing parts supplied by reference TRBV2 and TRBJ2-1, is EPEVTQTPSHQVTQMGQEVILRCVPISNHLYFYWYRQILGQKVEFLVSFYNNEISEKSEIFDDQFSVERPDGSNFTLKIRSTKLEDSAMYFCASSGLFLDNEQFFGPGTRLTVL.

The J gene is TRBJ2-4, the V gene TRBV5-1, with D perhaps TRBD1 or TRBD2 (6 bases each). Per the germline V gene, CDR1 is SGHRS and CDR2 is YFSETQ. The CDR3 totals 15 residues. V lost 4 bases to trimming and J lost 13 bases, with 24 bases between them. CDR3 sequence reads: CASSAARGPHNEQYF. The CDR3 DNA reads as TGCGCCAGCAGCGCCGCCCGGGGGCCTCACAATGAGCAGTACTTC. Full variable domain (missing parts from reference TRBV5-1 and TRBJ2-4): KAGVTQTPRYLIKTRGQQVTLSCSPISGHRSVSWYQQTPGQGLQFLFEYFSETQRNKGNFPGRFSGRQFSNSRSEMNVSTLELGDSALYLCASSAARGPHNEQYFGAGTRLSVL.

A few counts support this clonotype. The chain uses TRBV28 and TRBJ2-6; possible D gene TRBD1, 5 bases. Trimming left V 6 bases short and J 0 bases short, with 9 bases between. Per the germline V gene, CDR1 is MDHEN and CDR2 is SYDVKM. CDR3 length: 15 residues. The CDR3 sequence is CASRIRDSGANVLTF. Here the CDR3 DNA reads TGTGCCAGCAGGATCAGGGACTCTGGGGCCAACGTCCTGACTTTC.

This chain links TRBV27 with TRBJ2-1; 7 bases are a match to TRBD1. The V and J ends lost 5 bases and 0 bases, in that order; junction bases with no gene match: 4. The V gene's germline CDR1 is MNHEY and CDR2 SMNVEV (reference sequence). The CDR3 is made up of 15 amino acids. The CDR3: CASSLRDSSYNEQFF. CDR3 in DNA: TGTGCCAGCAGTCTACGGGACAGCTCCTACAATGAGCAGTTCTTC.

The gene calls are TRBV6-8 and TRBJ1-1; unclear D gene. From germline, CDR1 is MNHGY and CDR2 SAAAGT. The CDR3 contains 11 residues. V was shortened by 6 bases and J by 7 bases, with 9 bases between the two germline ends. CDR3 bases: TGTGCCAGCAGGTATACAGATGAAGCTTTCTTT. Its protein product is CASRYTDEAFF.

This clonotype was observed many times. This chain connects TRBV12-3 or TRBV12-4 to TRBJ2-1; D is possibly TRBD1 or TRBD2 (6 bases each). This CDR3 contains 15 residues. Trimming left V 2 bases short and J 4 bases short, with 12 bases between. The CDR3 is CASSLLGGSYNEQFF. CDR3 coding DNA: TGTGCCAGCAGTTTACTGGGGGGCAGTTACAATGAGCAGTTCTTC.

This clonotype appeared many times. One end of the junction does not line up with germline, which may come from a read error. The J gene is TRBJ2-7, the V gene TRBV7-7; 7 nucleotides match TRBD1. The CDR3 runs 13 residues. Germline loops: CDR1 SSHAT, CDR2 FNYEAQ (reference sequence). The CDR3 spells CASSWDSTYEQYF. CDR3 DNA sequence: TGTGCTAGCAGCTGGGACAGCACCTACGAGCAGTACTTC. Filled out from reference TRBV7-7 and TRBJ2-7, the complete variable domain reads GAGVSQSPRYKVTKRGQDVTLRCDPISSHATLYWYQQALGQGPEFLTYFNYEAQPDKSGLPSDRFSAERPEGSISTLTIQRTEQRDSAMYRCASSWDSTYEQYFGPGTRLTVT.